This T cell receptor beta chain derives from a study of post-analysis software for immune sequencing data. This clonotype has just a few counts. The antigen remains unidentified. Germline values: CDR1 SGHRS, CDR2 YFSETQ. V dropped 2 bases and J dropped 5; count of bases not matched to a gene: 13. The CDR3 length is 17 residues. Every TCR beta cDNA library bore unique molecular identifiers. T cells numbering about 0.85 to 10 million yielded cDNA molecules that totaled approximately 500,000. TCRdb reprocessed the PCR reads via MiXCR and lists one record per CDR3 protein. The table records about 160,000 distinct CDR3 sequences, roughly 34% of them present only once. Study outcomes and limitations: Analysis by F measure revealed that same-batch samples clustered strongly together. In multiple sclerosis, normalized Chao1 diversity was significantly below that of controls. When patients were compared with controls, five TRBV segments were more frequent, TRBV5-6, TRBV5-1 and TRBV20-1 among them.

Specimen: blood, collected after autologous hematopoietic stem cell transplantation. This receptor was taken from a girl aged 5-17 years with multiple sclerosis. The chain couples TRBV5-1 to TRBJ2-1; 7 bases map to TRBD1. CDR3 residues: CASSLRGRGQEDNEQFF. CDR3 coding DNA: TGCGCCAGCAGCTTAAGAGGCCGCGGACAGGAGGACAATGAGCAGTTCTTC.